Detailed here is one T cell receptor beta chain. The antigen is unknown. The germline V gene has CDR1 MRHNA and CDR2 SNTAGT. V lost 7 bases and J 5 bases, leaving 21 bases between the germline ends. The CDR3 is 16 amino acids. The record originates from a study of memory CD4+ T cells and cytomegalovirus serostatus. Single viable CD3+CD4+CD8-CD45RO+ cells were sorted as the memory CD4+ T cells. Study-wide results and caveats: The CMV-associated TCR signature appears largely within the CD4+ memory repertoire.

Assay used: immunoSEQ multiplex PCR; TCRdb lists only in-frame clones, some missing. Here the sample spans 25,000 to 30,000 clones, about 79% being singletons. Input material: memory CD4+ T cells from blood. The origin of this receptor is an adult in good health and CMV-seronegative. The J gene is TRBJ1-5, the V gene TRBV6-4; a weak D match, TRBD1 (5 bases). DNA for the CDR3: TGTGCCAGCATAGAGGGGATCCTAGGGACCTATCAGCCCCAGCATTTT. Amino acid sequence: CASIEGILGTYQPQHF.